This paragraph covers one T cell receptor (beta chain) sequence. The data were obtained in a study of T cell changes during pregnancy in multiple sclerosis. CDR1 and CDR2 from the germline V gene are KGHSH and LQKENI. This CDR3 has 15 residues. Trimming removed 2 bases from V and 4 bases from J; junction bases left unmatched: 3. Only in-frame clones appear in the TCRdb table, and some are missing; sequencing was by immunoSEQ multiplex PCR. The sample carries 50,000 or so clones, about nine tenths recorded once. This TCR was sampled from a female donor with multiple sclerosis, enrolled in a pregnancy study. This sample comprised CD4+ T cells from peripheral blood mononuclear cells, obtained after pregnancy. The rearrangement uses TRBV18 and TRBJ2-5; 11 bases match TRBD2. CDR3: CASSPGTSGRETQYF. The DNA for the CDR3 is TGTGCCAGCTCACCAGGTACTAGCGGGAGAGAGACCCAGTACTTC.